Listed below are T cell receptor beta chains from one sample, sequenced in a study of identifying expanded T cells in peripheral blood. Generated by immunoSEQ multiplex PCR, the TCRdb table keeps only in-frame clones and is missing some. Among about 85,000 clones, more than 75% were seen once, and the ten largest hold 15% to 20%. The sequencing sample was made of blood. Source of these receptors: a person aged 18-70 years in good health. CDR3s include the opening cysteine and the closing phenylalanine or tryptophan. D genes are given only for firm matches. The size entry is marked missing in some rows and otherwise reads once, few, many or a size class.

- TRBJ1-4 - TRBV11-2 CASSLRGRSTNEKLFF TGTGCCAGCAGCTTGAGGGGAAGGTCCACTAATGAAAAACTGTTTTTT
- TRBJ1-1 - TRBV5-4 CASSPAGAGGVDTEAFF TGTGCCAGCAGCCCCGCGGGGGCCGGGGGGGTTGACACTGAAGCTTTCTTT
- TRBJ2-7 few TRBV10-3 CAIRPAGTRSYEQYF TGTGCCATCAGGCCAGCCGGGACACGGTCCTACGAGCAGTACTTC
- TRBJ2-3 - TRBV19 CASTPPGTDTQYF TGTGCCAGTACACCCCCCGGGACAGATACGCAGTATTTT
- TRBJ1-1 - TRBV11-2 CASSAGPEAFF TGTGCCAGCAGCGCCGGACCTGAAGCTTTCTTT
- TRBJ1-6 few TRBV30 CAWSVDSNNSPLHF TGTGCCTGGAGTGTAGACAGTAATAATTCACCCCTCCACTTT
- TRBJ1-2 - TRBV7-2 CASSPSTGSSIGYTF TGTGCCAGCAGCCCCTCGACGGGTTCCTCGATAGGCTACACCTTC
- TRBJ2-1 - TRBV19 CASSRGGEQFF TGTGCCAGTAGTAGGGGCGGTGAGCAGTTCTTC
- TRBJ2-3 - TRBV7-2 CASSFVRGPRDTQYF TGTGCCAGCAGCTTCGTTCGCGGCCCCCGGGATACGCAGTATTTT
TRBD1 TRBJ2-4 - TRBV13 CASSTGDGAKNIQYF TGTGCCAGCAGTACAGGGGATGGGGCCAAAAACATTCAGTACTTC
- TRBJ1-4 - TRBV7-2 CASSLGHQNGKLFF TGTGCCAGCAGCTTAGGGCACCAGAACGGAAAACTGTTTTTT
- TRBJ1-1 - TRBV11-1 CASSLGLDTEAFF TGTGCCAGCAGCTTAGGTTTAGACACTGAAGCTTTCTTT
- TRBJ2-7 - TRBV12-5 CASGCGVLSYEQYF TGTGCTAGTGGATGCGGGGTCCTCTCCTACGAGCAGTACTTC
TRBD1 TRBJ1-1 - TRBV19 CATRGLGTGLNTEAFF TGTGCCACCCGCGGATTGGGGACAGGCCTGAACACTGAAGCTTTCTTT
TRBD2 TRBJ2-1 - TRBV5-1 CASRLTSGGALYNEQFF TGCGCCAGCAGACTCACTAGCGGGGGGGCGCTTTACAATGAGCAGTTCTTC